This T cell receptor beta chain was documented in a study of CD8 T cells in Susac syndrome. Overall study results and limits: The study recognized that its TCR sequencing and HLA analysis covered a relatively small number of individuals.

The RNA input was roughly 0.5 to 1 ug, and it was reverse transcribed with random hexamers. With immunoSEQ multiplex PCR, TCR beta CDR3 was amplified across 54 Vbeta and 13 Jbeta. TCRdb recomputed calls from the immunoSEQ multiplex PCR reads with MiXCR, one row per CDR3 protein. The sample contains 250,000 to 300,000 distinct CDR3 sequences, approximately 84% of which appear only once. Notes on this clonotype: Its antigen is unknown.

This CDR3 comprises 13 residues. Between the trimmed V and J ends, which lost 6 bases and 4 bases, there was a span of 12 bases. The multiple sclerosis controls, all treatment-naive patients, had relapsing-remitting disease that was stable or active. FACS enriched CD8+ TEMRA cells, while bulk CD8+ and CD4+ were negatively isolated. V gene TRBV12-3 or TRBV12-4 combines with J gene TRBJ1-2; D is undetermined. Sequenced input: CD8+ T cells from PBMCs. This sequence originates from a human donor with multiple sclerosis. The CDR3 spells CASSRTVPYGYTF. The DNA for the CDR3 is TGTGCCAGCAGCCGCACGGTCCCCTATGGCTACACCTTC.